These 20 T cell receptor beta chains were sequenced from one sample in a study of cytomegalovirus exposure and HLA in healthy donors. The PCR employed 60 Vbeta primers together with 13 Jbeta primers. Assay used: immunoSEQ multiplex PCR; TCRdb lists only in-frame clones, some missing. Here the sample spans 200,000 or so clones, about 79% being singletons. Sequencing was performed on PBMCs. The origin of the receptors is a boy aged 2 to 10 in good health and CMV-seronegative.

This chain connects TRBV5-5 to TRBJ2-5; 9 nucleotides agree with TRBD1. Trimming at V came to 7 bases and at J to 0 bases, leaving 1 base not matched to a gene. CDR1 and CDR2 from the germline V gene are SGHKS and YYEKEE (reference sequence). The CDR3 has 13 amino acids. The DNA of the CDR3 is TGTGCCAGCGGGGACAGGGACCAAGAGACCCAGTACTTC. Residues: CASGDRDQETQYF.

This CDR3 reads CASSPSADTQYF. CDR3 coding DNA: TGTGCCAGTAGTCCGTCGGCAGATACGCAGTATTTT. The rearrangement uses TRBV19 and TRBJ2-3; no reliable D call. The CDR3 is 12 residues long. Trimming took 5 bases from V and 4 from J, leaving 7 bases between them. Germline assignment: CDR1 LNHDA and CDR2 SQIVND (reference sequence).

This rearrangement joins TRBV2 to TRBJ2-2, with TRBD2 matching 14 bases. Germline V gives CDR1 SNHLY, CDR2 FYNNEI. J was trimmed by 4 bases and V by 5 bases; bases with no gene match: 3. This CDR3 has 16 residues. The CDR3 loop reads CASSWTSGGITGELFF. The DNA for the CDR3 is TGTGCCAGCAGTTGGACTAGCGGGGGGATCACCGGGGAGCTGTTTTTT.

The chain recombines TRBV7-9 with TRBJ1-2, with 9 bases identical to TRBD1. Germline values: CDR1 SEHNR, CDR2 FQNEAQ (reference sequence). This CDR3 is 14 amino acids long. V lost 5 bases to trimming and J lost 6 bases; unmatched junction nucleotides: 7. In DNA, the CDR3 is TGTGCCAGCAGCCCTCGTCGGACAGGGGATGGCTACACCTTC. Its translation is CASSPRRTGDGYTF.

A word on this clone: Compared with germline, one end of the junction differs, possibly owing to a read error. CDR3 in DNA: TGTGCCAGCAGCTTAGGTGCGGGCTCCAAAAACAGTCAGTACTTC. It is translated as CASSLGAGSKNSQYF. The chain employs TRBV11-2 and TRBJ2-4, with D maybe TRBD2 (5 bases). CDR3 size: 15 residues. In germline, CDR1 is SGHAT, CDR2 FQNNGV.

The gene calls are TRBV27 and TRBJ2-1; D is ambiguous. The CDR3 has 13 amino acids. The germline V and J ends were trimmed by 2 bases and 9 bases, with 11 bases remaining between them. CDR1 and CDR2 (germline): MNHEY, SMNVEV (reference sequence). The CDR3 DNA sequence: TGTGCCAGCAGTTTAACGCTCGGCGGTGAGCAGTTCTTC. Translating it yields CASSLTLGGEQFF.

V is TRBV4-1 and J is TRBJ2-3; 12 bases line up with TRBD2. The J segment lost 8 bases and the V segment lost 4 bases, leaving 10 bases of the junction unmatched. CDR3 length equals 16 residues. Germline V gives CDR1 MGHRA, CDR2 YSYEKL. In DNA form, the CDR3 reads TGCGCCAGCAGCCGGTGGGCTAGCGGGGGGGCCGGTACGCAGTATTTT. Protein product: CASSRWASGGAGTQYF.

The chain recombines TRBV6-1 with TRBJ1-5; D is perhaps TRBD1 (5 bases). The CDR3 loop spans 13 amino acids. V was cut by 8 bases and J by 3 bases, with 11 bases left in between. Germline CDR1 and CDR2: MNHNS and SASEGT. The CDR3 coding sequence is TGTGCCAGCCTCCAGGGTCTCAATCAGCCCCAGCATTTT. Amino acid sequence: CASLQGLNQPQHF.

V is TRBV9 and J is TRBJ2-5, with 14 bases aligning to TRBD2. V shed 3 bases, J shed 5 bases, and the junction held 12 bases outside the gene matches. CDR1 SGDLS and CDR2 YYNGEE come from the germline V gene. The CDR3 loop spans 18 amino acids. This CDR3 is CASSARLAGGPRAETQYF. DNA for the CDR3: TGTGCCAGCAGCGCCCGACTAGCGGGGGGGCCAAGGGCGGAGACCCAGTACTTC. Looking up the rest from reference TRBV9 and TRBJ2-5 gives the full variable domain: DSGVTQTPKHLITATGQRVTLRCSPRSGDLSVYWYQQSLDQGLQFLIQYYNGEERAKGNILERFSAQQFPDLHSELNLSSLELGDSALYFCASSARLAGGPRAETQYFGPGTRLLVL.

This clone was picked up one time. The rearrangement joins TRBV29-1 to TRBJ2-1, with D tentatively TRBD1 (6 bases). This CDR3 has 13 residues. Trimming removed 1 base at V and 8 bases at J, with 12 bases between. CDR1 and CDR2 (germline): SQVTM, ANQGSEA. Here the CDR3 reads CSVEGRGGYEQFF. CDR3 nucleotides: TGCAGCGTTGAAGGCAGGGGTGGCTATGAGCAGTTCTTC.

The sample holds one count of this clone. The chain combines TRBV27 with TRBJ2-2; D is uncertain. Between the trimmed V and J ends, which lost 1 base and 1 base, there was a span of 7 bases. Germline CDR1 reads MNHEY; CDR2 reads SMNVEV (reference sequence). The CDR3 spans 15 residues. The CDR3 DNA sequence: TGTGCCAGCAGTTTATTTGCAGGGAACACCGGGGAGCTGTTTTTT. This encodes CASSLFAGNTGELFF.

This clone was detected a few times. The chain uses TRBV15 and TRBJ1-2, with 7 bases that match TRBD1. CDR3 length: 15 amino acids. Looked up from germline, CDR1 is LNHNV and CDR2 is YYDKDF (reference sequence). J gave up 4 bases and V 1 base, and 6 bases lay outside the gene matches. CDR3 sequence (DNA): TGTGCCACCAGCAGAGGGACAGGACCGTTCTATGGCTACACCTTC. Translated, it gives CATSRGTGPFYGYTF.

This sequence joins TRBV10-2 and TRBJ2-2; possible D gene TRBD2, 5 bases. With 7 bases removed from V and 6 bases from J, the gap between germline ends came to 18 bases. From germline, CDR1 is WSHSY and CDR2 SAAADI. CDR3 length: 15 residues. CDR3 DNA: TGCGCCAGCATCAGGCCCGGGGTAGGCGCCGGGGAGCTGTTTTTT. This gives the protein CASIRPGVGAGELFF.

The V gene is TRBV9, the J gene TRBJ1-5; TRBD1 agrees at 11 bases. Unmatched junction bases numbered 7, after V lost 4 bases and J lost 4 bases. The CDR3 sequence is 16 residues long. Germline CDR1 SGDLS, CDR2 YYNGEE. CDR3: CASSPSGQGANQPQHF. The DNA of the CDR3 is TGTGCCAGCAGCCCCTCCGGACAGGGGGCGAATCAGCCCCAGCATTTT.

V is TRBV10-3 and J is TRBJ2-3; 8 positions agree with TRBD2. Trimming removed 4 bases from V and 2 bases from J; junction bases left unmatched: 5. The V gene's germline CDR1 is ENHRY and CDR2 SYGVKD. The CDR3 runs to 15 residues. The CDR3 nucleotides are TGTGCCATCAGTGTTGGACTAGCAGTCACAGATACGCAGTATTTT. Residues: CAISVGLAVTDTQYF.

This clone has just a few counts. The chain carries TRBV4-2 and TRBJ2-1; the D is unclear. Trimming pared 5 bases from V and 9 bases from J, leaving 11 bases between. The germline V gene encodes CDR1 LGHNA and CDR2 YNFKEQ. This CDR3 contains 12 residues. As DNA, the CDR3 is TGTGCCAGCAGCACTGTCCGTGCTGAGCAGTTCTTC. Protein: CASSTVRAEQFF.

The chain combines TRBV7-9 with TRBJ2-2, with 10 nucleotides matching TRBD2. Trimming removed 3 bases from V and 6 bases from J; junction bases left unmatched: 4. CDR3 length: 15 residues. Germline lookup yields CDR1 SEHNR and CDR2 FQNEAQ (reference sequence). The CDR3 DNA reads as TGTGCCAGCAGCTTGACTAGCGGGCTTTCCGGGGAGCTGTTTTTT. Translated: CASSLTSGLSGELFF.

This chain uses TRBV6-1 with TRBJ2-5; 14 nucleotides match TRBD2. Germline V lookup: CDR1 MNHNS, CDR2 SASEGT. This CDR3 is built from 18 residues. V was clipped by 4 bases and J by 0 bases; unmatched bases: 7. The CDR3 loop reads CASSVRLAGGPYQETQYF. The CDR3 DNA reads as TGTGCCAGCAGTGTTAGACTAGCGGGGGGGCCGTACCAAGAGACCCAGTACTTC.

The V gene is TRBV7-2, the J gene TRBJ1-5; 9 nucleotides agree with TRBD1. V lost 2 bases, J lost 6 bases, and 5 bases stayed unmatched. Germline V gene sequence: CDR1 SGHTA, CDR2 FQGNSA. CDR3 length: 15 residues. The CDR3 region has the DNA TGTGCCAGCAGCTTATACAGGGGGCCGAGTCAGCCCCAGCATTTT. Amino acid sequence: CASSLYRGPSQPQHF.

This chain connects TRBV5-6 to TRBJ1-6; TRBD1 agrees at 11 bases. The CDR3 has 18 residues. V gave up 2 bases and J gave up 0 bases; unmatched junction bases: 4. CDR1 is SGHDT and CDR2 is YYEEEE in the germline V gene. Here the CDR3 reads CASSFGQGAISYNSPLHF. CDR3 DNA sequence: TGTGCCAGCAGCTTCGGACAGGGGGCAATCTCCTATAATTCACCCCTCCACTTT. Together with reference TRBV5-6 and TRBJ1-6, the CDR3 gives the full variable domain: DAGVTQSPTHLIKTRGQQVTLRCSPKSGHDTVSWYQQALGQGPQFIFQYYEEEERQRGNFPDRFSGHQFPNYSSELNVNALLLGDSALYLCASSFGQGAISYNSPLHFGNGTRLTVT.